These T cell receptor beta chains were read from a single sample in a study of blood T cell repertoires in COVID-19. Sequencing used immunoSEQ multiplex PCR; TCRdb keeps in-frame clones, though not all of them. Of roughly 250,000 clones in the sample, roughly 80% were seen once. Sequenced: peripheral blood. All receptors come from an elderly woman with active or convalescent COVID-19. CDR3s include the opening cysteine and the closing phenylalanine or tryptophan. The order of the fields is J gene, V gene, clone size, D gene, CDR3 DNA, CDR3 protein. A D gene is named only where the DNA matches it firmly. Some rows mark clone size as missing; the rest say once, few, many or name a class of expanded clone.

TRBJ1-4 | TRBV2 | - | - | TGTGCCAGCAGGTCACAGGGATTAGCTAATGAAAAACTGTTTTTT | CASRSQGLANEKLFF
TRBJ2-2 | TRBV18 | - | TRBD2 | TGTGCCAGCTCACCCAGGACTAGCAGCCCCGGGGAGCTGTTTTTT | CASSPRTSSPGELFF
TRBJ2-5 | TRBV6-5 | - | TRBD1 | TGTGCCAGCCTCACTGAGGGGGCGCGGGAGACCCAGTACTTC | CASLTEGARETQYF
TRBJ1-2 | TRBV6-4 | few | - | TGTGCCAGCCACTGCTCCCAGAGGGAGAAGGACTATGGCTACACCTTC | CASHCSQREKDYGYTF
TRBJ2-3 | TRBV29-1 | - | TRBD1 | TGCAGCGTGGGGACAGGGAGGATCACAGATACGCAGTATTTT | CSVGTGRITDTQYF
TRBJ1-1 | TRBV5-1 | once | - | TGCGCCAGCAGCTTGGCCCCAGAGAACACTGAAGCTTTCTTT | CASSLAPENTEAFF
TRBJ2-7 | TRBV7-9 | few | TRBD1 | TGTGCCAGCAGCCCCGTCGGACAGGGCTACGAGCAGTACTTC | CASSPVGQGYEQYF
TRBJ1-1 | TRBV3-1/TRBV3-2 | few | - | TGTGCCAGCAGCCCCCGGGGGGGAGCTGAAGCTTTCTTT | CASSPRGGAEAFF
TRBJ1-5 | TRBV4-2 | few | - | TGTGCCAGCAGCCAAGAAGCGGGTCAGCCCCAGCATTTT | CASSQEAGQPQHF
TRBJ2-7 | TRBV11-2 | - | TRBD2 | TGTGCCAGCAGCGTATCTAGCGGGAGTCTGTACGAGCAGTACTTC | CASSVSSGSLYEQYF
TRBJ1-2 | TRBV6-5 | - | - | TGTGCCAGCAGGCCGGGACAATCAACGGGAGGCTACACCTTC | CASRPGQSTGGYTF
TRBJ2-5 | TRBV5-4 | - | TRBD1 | TGTGCCAGCAGCCAACAGGGGCCCCTGTCAGGGACCCAGTACTTC | CASSQQGPLSGTQYF
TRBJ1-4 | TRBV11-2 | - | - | TGTGCCAGCAGCTTAGTAGCAGGGGCTAATGAAAAACTGTTTTTT | CASSLVAGANEKLFF
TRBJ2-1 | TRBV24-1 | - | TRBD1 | TGTGCCACCCCGGGACAGGCTTACAATGAGCAGTTCTTC | CATPGQAYNEQFF
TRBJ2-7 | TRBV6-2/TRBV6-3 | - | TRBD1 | TGTGCCAGCAGTACTAGACAGGGAACCTACGAGCAGTACTTC | CASSTRQGTYEQYF
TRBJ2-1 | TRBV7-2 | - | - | TGTGCCAGCAGCCTTTCCCCCTACAATGAGCAGTTCTTC | CASSLSPYNEQFF
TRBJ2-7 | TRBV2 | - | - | TGTGCCAGCAGGGGGGGGCAGGGATCCTACGAGCAGTACTTC | CASRGGQGSYEQYF
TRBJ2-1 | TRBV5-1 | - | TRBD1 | TGCGCCAGCGGTACAGGGGGCTCAAGGAATGAGCAGTTCTTC | CASGTGGSRNEQFF
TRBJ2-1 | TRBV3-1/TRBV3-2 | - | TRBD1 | TGTGCCAGCAGCTCATCGGACAGGGGGTACAATGAGCAGTTCTTC | CASSSSDRGYNEQFF
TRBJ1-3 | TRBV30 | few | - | TGTGCCTGGACCCTAGGTACCTCTGGAAACACCATATATTTT | CAWTLGTSGNTIYF
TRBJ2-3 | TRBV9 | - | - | TGTGCCAGCAATTACGGAGAGATCGGCACAGATACGCAGTATTTT | CASNYGEIGTDTQYF
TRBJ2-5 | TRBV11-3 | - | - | TGTGCCAGCAGCCCCTCCCTTGGCGGCCAAGAGACCCAGTACTTC | CASSPSLGGQETQYF
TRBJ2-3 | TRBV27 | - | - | TGTGCCAGCAGTCCTCGCACAGATACGCAGTATTTT | CASSPRTDTQYF
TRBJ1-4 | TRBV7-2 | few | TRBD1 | TGTGCCAGCAGCTTACCGGGACAGGGTTCTGAAAAACTGTTTTTT | CASSLPGQGSEKLFF
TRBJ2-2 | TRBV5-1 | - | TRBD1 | TGCGCCAGCAGCCCGGGACAGAGAAACACCGGGGAGCTGTTTTTT | CASSPGQRNTGELFF
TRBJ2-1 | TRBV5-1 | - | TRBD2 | TGCGCCAGCAGCTCTAGCGGCAGCTCCTACAATGAGCAGTTCTTC | CASSSSGSSYNEQFF
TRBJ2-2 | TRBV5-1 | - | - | TGCGCCAGCAGCGCGTCTAACACCGGGGAGCTGTTTTTT | CASSASNTGELFF
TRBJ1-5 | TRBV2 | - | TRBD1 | TGTGCCAGCAGGATTGGACAGGGCGTAAATCAGCCCCAGCATTTT | CASRIGQGVNQPQHF
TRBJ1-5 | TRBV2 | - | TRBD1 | TGTGCCAGCAGTGCATCAGGGGGCCATCAGCCCCAGCATTTT | CASSASGGHQPQHF
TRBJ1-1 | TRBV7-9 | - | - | TGTGCCAGCAGCCCTTCCCAGGCGGGTAACACTGAAGCTTTCTTT | CASSPSQAGNTEAFF
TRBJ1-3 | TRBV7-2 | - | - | TGTGCCAGCAGCTTGACAGGATACCCTGGAAACACCATATATTTT | CASSLTGYPGNTIYF